The TCR beta chain under discussion was sequenced for a study of T-cell reconstitution after alpha-beta-depleted transplantation in children. V was cut by 2 bases and J by 3 bases, with 13 bases left in between. CDR1 and CDR2 (germline): ENHRY, SYGVKD. The CDR3 extends over 15 amino acids. It was with unique molecular identifiers that the TCRbeta library was prepared. One entry per CDR3 protein, called by TCRdb with MiXCR from the PCR reads. The sample lists around 480,000 distinct CDR3 sequences, around a third seen once, with 2% to 3% in the top ten. This chain connects TRBV10-3 to TRBJ1-1; tentative D call: TRBD1 (5 bases). This TCR was recovered from a human donor who donated a stem cell graft to a child with aplastic anemia. The source was PBMCs from the stem cell graft donor, collected from the stem cell graft. This chain's CDR3 is CAISEQSPRDTEAFF. The DNA for the CDR3 is TGTGCCATCAGTGAGCAGAGCCCCAGGGACACTGAAGCTTTCTTT.